The 11 T cell receptor beta chains listed next were all sequenced from one sample in a study of cytomegalovirus exposure and HLA in healthy donors. PCR used 60 Vbeta primers and 13 Jbeta primers. The data were produced by immunoSEQ multiplex PCR, yet TCRdb's version contains in-frame clones alone and is incomplete. The sample consists of about 160,000 clones, roughly 79% of them appearing once. Sequenced: PBMCs. Receptors were obtained from a man aged 25-45 years in good health and CMV-seronegative.

This chain joins TRBV30 and TRBJ1-4; D remains ambiguous. Per germline, CDR1 GTSNPN and CDR2 SVGIG (reference sequence). This CDR3 contains 14 residues. The V gene lost 6 bases and the J gene lost 7 bases, with 18 bases spanning the gap. The CDR3 bases are TGTGCCTGCCACCCGGCCGGGTTCGGTGAAAAACTGTTTTTT. It specifies CACHPAGFGEKLFF.

The chain is built from TRBV28 and TRBJ2-7, with 12 nucleotides matching TRBD2. Looked up from germline, CDR1 is MDHEN and CDR2 is SYDVKM. This CDR3 has 15 residues. The junction had 7 bases not matched to a gene; V was cut back by 5 bases and J by 5 bases. This CDR3 is CASSPGGLAGNEQYF. CDR3 in DNA: TGTGCCAGCAGTCCAGGGGGACTAGCGGGCAACGAGCAGTACTTC.

This chain uses TRBV20-1 with TRBJ1-2; D call uncertain. In germline, CDR1 is DFQATT, CDR2 SNEGSKA (reference sequence). The CDR3 length is 9 residues. V lost 6 bases and J 10 bases, leaving 9 bases between the germline ends. The CDR3 nucleotides are TGCAGTGCACTAGGAACCTACACCTTC. Translated, it gives CSALGTYTF.

This clone was seen just once. The chain has TRBV6-5 and TRBJ1-2; no firm D call. Trimming stripped 7 bases from V and 0 bases from J, with 9 bases between. Germline values: CDR1 MNHEY, CDR2 SVGAGI. The CDR3 length is 13 residues. CDR3 protein: CASTREANYGYTF. The CDR3 nucleotides read TGTGCCAGCACCCGGGAGGCTAACTATGGCTACACCTTC.

The V and J genes are TRBV5-1 and TRBJ2-3; TRBD1 might be the D (6 bases). The length of the CDR3 is 15 residues. V was clipped by 6 bases and J by 4 bases, with 18 bases between them. The germline CDR1 and CDR2 sequences are SGHRS and YFSETQ. The CDR3 DNA reads as TGCGCCAGCACCAGGGGTGAGGGTGGACCAGATACGCAGTATTTT. Translated: CASTRGEGGPDTQYF.

The gene calls are TRBV30 and TRBJ2-3, with D possibly being TRBD2 (6 bases). Trimming took 0 bases from V and 4 from J, leaving 14 bases between them. CDR3 length: 15 amino acids. Germline values: CDR1 GTSNPN, CDR2 SVGIG (reference sequence). CDR3 loop: CAWSVWQGGPDTQYF. Here the CDR3 DNA reads TGTGCCTGGAGTGTATGGCAGGGAGGTCCAGATACGCAGTATTTT.

The chain is built from TRBV6-5 and TRBJ1-4, with D possibly matching TRBD1 (5 bases). The germline gives CDR1 MNHEY, CDR2 SVGAGI. The CDR3 has 15 residues. V lost 6 bases and J lost 4, with 15 bases in between. The CDR3 loop is CASRGDSWNNEKLFF. The CDR3 bases are TGTGCCAGCAGAGGGGACTCCTGGAATAATGAAAAACTGTTTTTT.

The rearrangement links TRBV28 to TRBJ1-4, with D possibly matching TRBD1 (6 bases). Germline loops: CDR1 MDHEN, CDR2 SYDVKM. Trimming shortened V by 5 bases and J by 5 bases, and 15 bases separated the two germline ends. The CDR3 is 15 amino acids. Here the CDR3 DNA reads TGTGCCAGCAGTATCACAGGGAGGGGGAATGAAAAACTGTTTTTT. This sequence encodes CASSITGRGNEKLFF.

This chain's CDR3 is CASSQLIGGDRGLGGYTF. The DNA of the CDR3 is TGCGCCAGCAGCCAACTAATCGGTGGGGACAGGGGCTTAGGAGGCTACACCTTC. The genes are TRBV4-1 and TRBJ1-2; 10 positions agree with TRBD1. CDR3 length equals 18 residues. The J segment lost 8 bases and the V segment lost 2 bases, leaving 17 bases of the junction unmatched. Per germline, CDR1 MGHRA and CDR2 YSYEKL.

The rearrangement joins TRBV30 to TRBJ2-1; the D gene is possibly TRBD2 (5 bases). The germline V and J ends were trimmed by 7 bases and 0 bases, with 7 bases remaining between them. The CDR3 runs to 12 residues. Germline V gene sequence: CDR1 GTSNPN, CDR2 SVGIG (reference sequence). CDR3 in amino acids: CASSLSYNEQFF. The CDR3 DNA reads as TGTGCCTCTAGCCTCTCCTACAATGAGCAGTTCTTC.

Written as DNA, the CDR3 is TGTGCCAGCAGCTCGATAGGGACTAGCGGGAGGATATACTTC. Translation gives CASSSIGTSGRIYF. The rearrangement links TRBV7-2 to TRBJ2-7; 15 bases are a match to TRBD2. The V and J ends lost 4 bases and 13 bases, in that order; junction bases with no gene match: 8. CDR3 length: 14 amino acids. The germline V gene encodes CDR1 SGHTA and CDR2 FQGNSA.